The 22 T cell receptor beta chains below were found in one sample sequenced in a study of blood T cell repertoires in COVID-19. Clones were sequenced by immunoSEQ multiplex PCR, and TCRdb holds only the in-frame ones, with some missing. The repertoire holds 250,000 to 300,000 clones, with roughly nine tenths as singletons. The source material was peripheral blood. The receptors stem from a woman aged 30 to 39 with COVID-19, enrolled during active disease.

The V and J genes are TRBV10-1 and TRBJ2-2, with no clear D. The germline V and J ends were trimmed by 7 bases and 5 bases, with 14 bases remaining between them. This CDR3 is built from 14 residues. Germline-derived CDR1 and CDR2 are WNHNN and SYGVQD (reference sequence). This CDR3 is CASTPTTVTGELFF. The CDR3 bases are TGCGCCAGCACTCCAACCACTGTTACCGGGGAGCTGTTTTTT.

This clone was seen more than once but under ten times. The rearrangement uses TRBV6-6 and TRBJ1-5, with TRBD1 as a possible D gene (6 bases). Deletions cut 5 bases from V and 0 bases from J, with 20 bases between. CDR1 is MNHNY, CDR2 SVGAGI, per germline (reference sequence). This CDR3 is 18 amino acids long. The DNA for the CDR3 is TGTGCCAGCAGTCTGGACAGTCCCCTTTATCATAGCAATCAGCCCCAGCATTTT. Translating gives CASSLDSPLYHSNQPQHF.

This chain uses TRBV6-5 with TRBJ2-7; D possibly corresponds to TRBD2 (6 bases). This CDR3 region has 16 residues. The V gene lost 0 bases and the J gene lost 3 bases, with 15 bases spanning the gap. In germline, CDR1 is MNHEY, CDR2 SVGAGI. CDR3 sequence reads: CASSYSKISGFYEQYF. DNA for the CDR3: TGTGCCAGCAGTTACTCGAAAATTAGCGGATTCTACGAGCAGTACTTC.

The J gene is TRBJ2-2, the V gene TRBV7-5; TRBD2 is the table's D call, not checked against the DNA. TRBV7-5 is described as a pseudogene. CDR3 length equals 18 residues. Here the CDR3 reads CVRSYISRDYRDTGELFF. Here the CDR3 DNA reads TGTGTCAGAAGCTACATATCCCGGGACTACCGGGACACCGGGGAGCTGTTTTTT.

This clone was counted once. The gene calls are TRBV10-1 and TRBJ2-6; D may be TRBD2 (6 bases). The CDR3 contains 15 residues. Germline loops: CDR1 WNHNN, CDR2 SYGVQD (reference sequence). The V end lost 3 bases, the J end lost 4 bases, and 10 bases lay between the germline ends. CDR3 loop: CASSEGGSGANVLTF. As DNA, the CDR3 is TGCGCCAGCAGTGAAGGAGGGTCAGGGGCCAACGTCCTGACTTTC.

J is TRBJ2-3 and V is TRBV6-5, with TRBD2 matching 12 bases. Germline V lookup: CDR1 MNHEY, CDR2 SVGAGI. Losses at the gene ends were 6 bases for V and 4 bases for J; bases not matched to a gene: 5. The CDR3 sequence is 15 residues long. In DNA form, the CDR3 reads TGTGCCAGCAGAGAGACTAGCGGGGGACCAGATACGCAGTATTTT. Translated: CASRETSGGPDTQYF.

This chain connects TRBV19 to TRBJ2-1; D is possibly TRBD2 (5 bases). This CDR3 spans 16 amino acids. CDR1 and CDR2 (germline): LNHDA, SQIVND (reference sequence). The V end lost 2 bases, the J end lost 0 bases, and 11 bases lay between the germline ends. The CDR3 DNA is TGTGCCAGTAGTATACTAGTGGCGGGCTCCTACAATGAGCAGTTCTTC. Protein product: CASSILVAGSYNEQFF.

The rearrangement joins TRBV12-3 or TRBV12-4 to TRBJ1-1; no reliable D call. Trimming took 5 bases from V and 4 from J, leaving 11 bases between them. There are 13 residues in the CDR3. This CDR3 reads CASSRTASTEAFF. In DNA form, the CDR3 reads TGTGCCAGCAGTCGAACAGCCAGCACTGAAGCTTTCTTT.

The chain links TRBV6-5 to TRBJ2-7; TRBD1 agrees at 11 bases. CDR1 is MNHEY and CDR2 is SVGAGI in the germline V gene. Losses at the gene ends were 2 bases for V and 6 bases for J; bases not matched to a gene: 3. This CDR3 region has 14 residues. The CDR3 DNA follows: TGTGCCAGCAGTTACACAGGACAGGGGGCCGAGCAGTACTTC. Translating gives CASSYTGQGAEQYF.

The chain joins TRBV5-6 to TRBJ2-5; 11 nucleotides agree with TRBD2. The V and J ends lost 4 bases and 4 bases, in that order; junction bases with no gene match: 3. This CDR3 is 14 amino acids long. CDR1 is SGHDT, CDR2 YYEEEE, per germline. This CDR3 reads CASSNSGGAETQYF. The CDR3 DNA reads as TGTGCCAGCAGCAATAGCGGGGGGGCAGAGACCCAGTACTTC.

The J gene is TRBJ2-7, the V gene TRBV6-5; TRBD2 matches at 8 bases. This CDR3 has 15 residues. V lost 6 bases and J lost 3; bases outside the gene matches: 10. CDR1 is MNHEY, CDR2 SVGAGI, per germline. CDR3 region: CASSLTRGGGYEQYF. In nucleotides, the CDR3 is TGTGCCAGCAGCCTCACCCGGGGGGGAGGCTACGAGCAGTACTTC.

The chain uses TRBV27 and TRBJ2-7; a possible D gene is TRBD2 (7 bases). Germline V gives CDR1 MNHEY, CDR2 SMNVEV (reference sequence). The CDR3 spans 14 residues. V lost 2 bases and J lost 5, with 13 bases in between. The CDR3 DNA follows: TGTGCCAGCAGTTTACGGCGGGGGCCCCACGAGCAGTACTTC. Encoded protein: CASSLRRGPHEQYF.

The J gene is TRBJ2-1, the V gene TRBV27; 13 bases are a match to TRBD2. V was clipped by 9 bases and J by 8 bases; unmatched bases: 7. CDR3 length: 14 residues. CDR1 is MNHEY, CDR2 SMNVEV, per germline (reference sequence). For the CDR3, the DNA is TGTGCCAGTCAGGGGGGACTAGCGGGGCATGAGCAGTTCTTC. Translating gives CASQGGLAGHEQFF.

The chain links TRBV6-5 to TRBJ1-6; D uncertain. Germline loops: CDR1 MNHEY, CDR2 SVGAGI. The CDR3 is 16 residues long. The V end lost 2 bases, the J end lost 8 bases, and 16 bases lay between the germline ends. The CDR3 DNA reads as TGTGCCAGCAGTTACGGTAGCGGTTGGGCTTATTCACCCCTCCACTTT. Translated, it gives CASSYGSGWAYSPLHF.

The chain couples TRBV9 to TRBJ2-5, with 9 bases fitting TRBD1. The CDR3 has 17 residues. The germline V gene encodes CDR1 SGDLS and CDR2 YYNGEE. V shed 1 base and J 2 bases; nucleotides not matched to a gene: 9. The CDR3 nucleotides are TGTGCCAGCAGCGTATCCCCCCGGGACAGGGATCAAGAGACCCAGTACTTC. Protein sequence: CASSVSPRDRDQETQYF. The variable domain in full, completed from reference TRBV9 and TRBJ2-5, reads DSGVTQTPKHLITATGQRVTLRCSPRSGDLSVYWYQQSLDQGLQFLIQYYNGEERAKGNILERFSAQQFPDLHSELNLSSLELGDSALYFCASSVSPRDRDQETQYFGPGTRLLVL.

The chain joins TRBV12-3 or TRBV12-4 to TRBJ1-3; D gene ambiguous. The CDR3 is 13 residues long. The germline V and J ends were trimmed by 6 bases and 0 bases, with 6 bases remaining between them. The CDR3 protein is CASRFNSGNTIYF. The DNA for the CDR3 is TGTGCCAGCAGATTTAACTCTGGAAACACCATATATTTT.

The rearrangement joins TRBV12-3 or TRBV12-4 to TRBJ2-2; D not certain. V was cut by 6 bases and J by 9 bases, with 11 bases left in between. There are 12 residues in the CDR3. CDR3 DNA sequence: TGTGCCAGCAGCCCCCCTCTCCGGGAGCTGTTTTTT. Protein sequence: CASSPPLRELFF.

The chain couples TRBV6-5 to TRBJ2-5, with TRBD1 matching 10 bases. The junction had 4 bases not matched to a gene; V was cut back by 2 bases and J by 4 bases. This CDR3 is built from 15 residues. From germline, CDR1 is MNHEY and CDR2 SVGAGI. DNA of the CDR3: TGTGCCAGCAGTTACGGGACAGGGGTGGGAGAGACCCAGTACTTC. Encoded protein: CASSYGTGVGETQYF.

This chain joins TRBV12-3 or TRBV12-4 and TRBJ2-5; D remains unclear. CDR3 size: 11 residues. Trimming left V 2 bases short and J 4 bases short, with 2 bases between. In DNA, the CDR3 is TGTGCCAGCAGTTTACGAGAGACCCAGTACTTC. Residues: CASSLRETQYF.

V usage is TRBV30 and J usage is TRBJ1-1; the match to TRBD1 covers 8 bases. The CDR3 totals 14 residues. Germline loops: CDR1 GTSNPN, CDR2 SVGIG (reference sequence). The junction had 5 bases not matched to a gene; V was cut back by 1 base and J by 4 bases. CDR3 sequence reads: CAWSAAGTGTEAFF. CDR3 bases: TGTGCCTGGAGTGCCGCCGGGACAGGCACTGAAGCTTTCTTT.

This clone was observed a handful of times. This sample includes further DNA sequences coding for the same CDR3. This chain links TRBV5-1 with TRBJ1-3; 7 nucleotides match TRBD1. CDR1 and CDR2 from the germline V gene are SGHRS and YFSETQ. The CDR3 runs 15 residues. J was trimmed by 3 bases and V by 4 bases; bases with no gene match: 7. The chain's CDR3 is CASSELQGSGNTIYF. The CDR3 region has the DNA TGCGCCAGCAGCGAACTACAGGGGAGTGGAAACACCATATATTTT. Full variable domain (remainder filled in from reference TRBV5-1 and TRBJ1-3): KAGVTQTPRYLIKTRGQQVTLSCSPISGHRSVSWYQQTPGQGLQFLFEYFSETQRNKGNFPGRFSGRQFSNSRSEMNVSTLELGDSALYLCASSELQGSGNTIYFGEGSWLTVV.

The chain joins TRBV5-1 to TRBJ2-7; D gene unclear. Per the germline V gene, CDR1 is SGHRS and CDR2 is YFSETQ. Deletions cut 2 bases from V and 3 bases from J, with 9 bases between. The CDR3 spans 13 residues. The CDR3 DNA reads TGCGCCAGCAGCTTAGCAACAGACTACGAGCAGTACTTC. Translated: CASSLATDYEQYF.